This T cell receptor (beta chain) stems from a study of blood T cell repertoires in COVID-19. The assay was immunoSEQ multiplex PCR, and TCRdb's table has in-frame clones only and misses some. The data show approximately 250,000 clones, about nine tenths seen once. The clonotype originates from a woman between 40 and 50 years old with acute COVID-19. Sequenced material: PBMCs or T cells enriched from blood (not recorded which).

The CDR3 loop is CASGFLRTNPVNSNQPQHF. CDR3 nucleotide sequence: TGTGCTAGTGGTTTCTTACGTACTAATCCAGTTAATAGCAATCAGCCCCAGCATTTT. V is TRBV12-5 and J is TRBJ1-5; D ambiguous. The length of the CDR3 is 19 residues. Trimming shortened V by 3 bases and J by 0 bases, and 21 bases separated the two germline ends. The germline gives CDR1 LGHNT, CDR2 FRNRAP.